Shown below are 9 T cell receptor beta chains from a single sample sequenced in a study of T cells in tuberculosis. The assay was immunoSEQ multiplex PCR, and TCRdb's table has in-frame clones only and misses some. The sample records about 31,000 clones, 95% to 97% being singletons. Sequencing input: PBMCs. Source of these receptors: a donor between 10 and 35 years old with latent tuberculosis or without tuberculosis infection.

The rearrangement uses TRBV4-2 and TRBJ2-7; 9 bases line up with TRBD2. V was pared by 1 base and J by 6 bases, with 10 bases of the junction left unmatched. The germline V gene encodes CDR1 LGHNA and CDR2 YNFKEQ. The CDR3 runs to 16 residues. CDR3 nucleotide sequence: TGTGCCAGCAGCCAAGGGTCGGGCAGCGGGGGGTCCGAGCAGTACTTC. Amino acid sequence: CASSQGSGSGGSEQYF.

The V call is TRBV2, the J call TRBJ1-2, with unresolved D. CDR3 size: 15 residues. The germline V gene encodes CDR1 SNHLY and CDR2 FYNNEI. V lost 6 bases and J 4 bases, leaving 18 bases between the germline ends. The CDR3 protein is CASSEPTRRSYGYTF. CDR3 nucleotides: TGTGCCAGCAGCGAACCGACCCGACGGAGCTATGGCTACACCTTC.

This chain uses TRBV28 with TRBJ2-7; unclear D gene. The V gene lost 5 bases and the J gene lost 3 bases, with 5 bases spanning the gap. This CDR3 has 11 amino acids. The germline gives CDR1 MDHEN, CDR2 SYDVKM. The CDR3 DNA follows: TGTGCCAGCAGTACCTACTACGAGCAGTACTTC. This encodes CASSTYYEQYF. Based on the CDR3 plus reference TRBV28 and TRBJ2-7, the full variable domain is DVKVTQSSRYLVKRTGEKVFLECVQDMDHENMFWYRQDPGLGLRLIYFSYDVKMKEKGDIPEGYSVSREKKERFSLILESASTNQTSMYLCASSTYYEQYFGPGTRLTVT.

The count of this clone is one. Written as DNA, the CDR3 is TGTGCCAGCAGCCCGGGCTCACAGGGGTCTAATGAAAAACTGTTTTTT. Translated: CASSPGSQGSNEKLFF. The chain employs TRBV5-4 and TRBJ1-4, with 7 bases aligning to TRBD1. With 4 bases clipped from V and 3 bases from J, the junction kept 9 bases outside the gene matches. The CDR3 consists of 16 residues. Germline V gives CDR1 SGHNT, CDR2 YYREEE (reference sequence).

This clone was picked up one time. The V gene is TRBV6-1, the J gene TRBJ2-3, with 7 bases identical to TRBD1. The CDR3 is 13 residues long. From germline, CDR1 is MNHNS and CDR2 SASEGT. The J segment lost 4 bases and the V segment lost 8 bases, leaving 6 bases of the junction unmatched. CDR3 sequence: CASLLTGADTQYF. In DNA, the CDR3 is TGTGCCAGCCTCTTAACAGGGGCAGATACGCAGTATTTT.

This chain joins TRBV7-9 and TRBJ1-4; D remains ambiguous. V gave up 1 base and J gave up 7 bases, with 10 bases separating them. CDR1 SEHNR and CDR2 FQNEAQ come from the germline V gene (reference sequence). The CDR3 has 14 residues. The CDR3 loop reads CASSLGGGGEKLFF. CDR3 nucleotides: TGTGCCAGCAGCTTAGGGGGAGGAGGTGAAAAACTGTTTTTT. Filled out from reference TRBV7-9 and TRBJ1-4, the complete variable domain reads DTGVSQNPRHKITKRGQNVTFRCDPISEHNRLYWYRQTLGQGPEFLTYFQNEAQLEKSRLLSDRFSAERPKGSFSTLEIQRTEQGDSAMYLCASSLGGGGEKLFFGSGTQLSVL.

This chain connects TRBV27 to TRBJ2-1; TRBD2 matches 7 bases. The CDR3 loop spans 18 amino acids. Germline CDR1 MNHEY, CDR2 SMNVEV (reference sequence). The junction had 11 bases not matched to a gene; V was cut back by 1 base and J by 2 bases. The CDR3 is CASSLYHRGRPAYNEQFF. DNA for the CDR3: TGTGCCAGCAGTTTATACCACCGCGGGAGACCCGCCTACAATGAGCAGTTCTTC.

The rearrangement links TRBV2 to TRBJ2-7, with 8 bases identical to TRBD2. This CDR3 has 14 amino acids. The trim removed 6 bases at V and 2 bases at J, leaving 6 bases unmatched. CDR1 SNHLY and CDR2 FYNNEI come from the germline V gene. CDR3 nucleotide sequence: TGTGCCAGCAGGGGGACTAGTCTTACCTACGAGCAGTACTTC. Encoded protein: CASRGTSLTYEQYF.

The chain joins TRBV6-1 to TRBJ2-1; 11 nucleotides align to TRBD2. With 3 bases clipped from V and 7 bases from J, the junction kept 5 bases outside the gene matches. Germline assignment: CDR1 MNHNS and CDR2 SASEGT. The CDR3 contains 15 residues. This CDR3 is CASSEMGLAENEQFF. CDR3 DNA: TGTGCCAGCAGTGAGATGGGACTAGCGGAGAATGAGCAGTTCTTC.